A selection of T cell receptor beta chains follows, all from one sample in a study of CD8 T cells in ankylosing spondylitis. MiXCR was run by TCRdb on the 5' RACE reads, yielding one entry per CDR3 protein. Altogether around 770,000 distinct CDR3 sequences are present, approximately 12% being singletons, with the ten largest covering approximately 0.5%. Sequencing input: blood, either unsorted or a sorted T cell fraction (not recorded which). These receptors were obtained from a male donor with ankylosing spondylitis. The conserved cysteine and the conserved F or W are not part of the CDR3 here.

J gene,V gene,CDR3 protein
TRBJ2-1,TRBV29-1,SASERGGGNEQF
TRBJ2-1,TRBV15,ATTKQGIYNEQF
TRBJ2-7,TRBV6-6,ASSPEQAYEQY
TRBJ2-3,TRBV20-1,SASATSGGLGLNTDTQY
TRBJ1-2,TRBV12-3/TRBV12-4,ASSLQGAEFGYT
TRBJ2-3,TRBV5-1,ASSLGDIYTDTQY
TRBJ1-2,TRBV5-1,ASSLDGSNYGYT
TRBJ1-1,TRBV5-1,ASSSLTGDTEAF
TRBJ2-1,TRBV28,ASSTSGNVRF
TRBJ2-7,TRBV20-1,SARRGRSYEQY
TRBJ2-7,TRBV20-1,SARELFGKEY
TRBJ1-5,TRBV7-2,ASSLDRAGSQPQH
TRBJ2-3,TRBV9,ASSLGTSGVLSTDTQY
TRBJ1-5,TRBV4-2,ASSLEGQGANQPQH
TRBJ2-5,TRBV27,ASRAQGVETQY
TRBJ2-7,TRBV4-3,ASSQRGDRGAYEQY
TRBJ2-5,TRBV5-6,ASSPILRGTQY
TRBJ2-5,TRBV7-3,ASRPGQTIQETQY
TRBJ1-5,TRBV29-1,SVGGNQPQH
TRBJ2-1,TRBV27,ASSQTSGTPLFEQF
TRBJ2-5,TRBV5-1,ASSSWDKGETQY
TRBJ1-4,TRBV20-1,SARGDRDGNEKLF
TRBJ2-5,TRBV6-5,ASSYRGAAQETQY
TRBJ1-5,TRBV20-1,SAREGTDGNQPQH
TRBJ2-1,TRBV28,ASSLRNRFSPDNEQF
TRBJ2-5,TRBV20-1,SARAHQLKETQY
TRBJ2-5,TRBV4-3,ASSPELAQETQY
TRBJ2-4,TRBV27,ASSFGTSKKEY
TRBJ2-1,TRBV4-2,ASSHLNPGQHEQF
TRBJ2-4,TRBV20-1,SAPTVAKNIQY
TRBJ2-3,TRBV4-2,ASSQAGLAGATDTQY
TRBJ1-4,TRBV5-1,ASSTAGYNEKLF
TRBJ2-2,TRBV7-2,ASSSLAGERVGELF
TRBJ2-7,TRBV10-3,AIREYRDTYEQY
TRBJ2-1,TRBV7-8,ASSWTSGGALSYNEQF
TRBJ1-1,TRBV20-1,SVDDGDTEAF
TRBJ2-1,TRBV7-9,ASSFSHNEQF
TRBJ1-1,TRBV29-1,SGAMNTEAF
TRBJ1-2,TRBV6-5,ASRPPGGGYT
TRBJ2-3,TRBV27,ASSPILGPSTDTQY
TRBJ1-6,TRBV28,ASSLPTGWGNSPLH
TRBJ2-3,TRBV5-6,ASSLSTSSNKYTDTQY
TRBJ1-5,TRBV5-1,ASSLGTGGPNQPQH
TRBJ2-3,TRBV20-1,SAPASGWADTQY
TRBJ1-6,TRBV10-2,ASSEGRSNSPLH
TRBJ2-1,TRBV6-1,ASSDTSGRGNEQF
TRBJ2-7,TRBV7-2,ASSLGGHYYEQY
TRBJ1-5,TRBV10-3,AISETLLYSNQPQH
TRBJ2-1,TRBV5-1,ASSSEPSGRAMQF
TRBJ1-2,TRBV27,ASSKGTYGYT
TRBJ2-1,TRBV20-1,SALSGTSYNEQF
TRBJ2-3,TRBV20-1,SATASFSGTDTQY
TRBJ1-1,TRBV11-2,ASSPGAAHMNTEAF